This T cell receptor beta chain came from a study of blood T cells in healthy people across ages. The ends were cut back, 0 bases at V and 4 bases at J, with 12 bases in the middle. This CDR3 contains 15 residues. CDR1 SGDLS and CDR2 YYNGEE come from the germline V gene. The use of a sample-barcoded 5' primer and a J-beta primer mix characterized a second PCR of about 7 to 12 cycles. Each sample provided no less than 3 million CDR3-containing paired-end reads. TCRdb itself ran the 5' RACE reads through MiXCR, one entry per CDR3 protein. The sample holds fewer than 700,000 distinct CDR3 sequences, more than 45% seen once.

Sample: blood. This TCR was sampled from an elderly man in good health. The rearrangement uses TRBV9 and TRBJ2-3, with a weak D call TRBD1 (6 bases). This CDR3 reads CASSVDAGAADTQYF. The CDR3, as DNA: TGTGCCAGCAGCGTAGATGCAGGGGCTGCAGATACGCAGTATTTT.